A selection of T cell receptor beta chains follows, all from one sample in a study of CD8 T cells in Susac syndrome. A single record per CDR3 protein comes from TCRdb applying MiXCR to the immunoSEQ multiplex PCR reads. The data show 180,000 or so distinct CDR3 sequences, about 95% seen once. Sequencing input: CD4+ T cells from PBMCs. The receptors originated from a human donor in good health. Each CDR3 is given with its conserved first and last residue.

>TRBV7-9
CASSTPPGYGYTF
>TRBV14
CASSQTRGNRLFF
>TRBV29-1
CSVELFGVYGYTF
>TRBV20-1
CSANRLAGSTDTQYF
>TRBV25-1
CASRTGPYPNEQFF
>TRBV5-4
CASSLGLPSSYNEQFF
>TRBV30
CAWRDTDTQYF
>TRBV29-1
CSGGARNTEAFF
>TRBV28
CASSLSSGSSDTQYF
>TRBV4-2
CASSQEGQLNEKLFF
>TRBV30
CAWTPGGGEEKLFF
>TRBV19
CASSPSGSPQETQYF
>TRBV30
CAWSVGQGHGYTF
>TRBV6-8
CASSYSGRENTEAFF
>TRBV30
CAWSAIAGGSSYEQYF
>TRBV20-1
CSARVTGLNTEAFF
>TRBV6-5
CASSEGDMNTEAFF
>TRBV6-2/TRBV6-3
CASSYGGNQPQHF
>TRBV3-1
CASSQGVGTIYF
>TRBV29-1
CSAVQGDYGYTF
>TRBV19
CASRDRGNQPQHF
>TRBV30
CAVDRVSQPQHF
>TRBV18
CASQPGSGRAYEQYF
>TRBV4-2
CASSQDQRGDHEQFF
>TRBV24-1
CATSDPGRGEQFF
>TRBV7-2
CASSLDGNYGYTF
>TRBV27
CASSTRDRWSGYTF
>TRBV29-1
CSVGPGTDTQYF
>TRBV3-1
CASSQDRQREAFF
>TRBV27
CASRAGNTIYF
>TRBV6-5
CASRPGTSGNEQYF
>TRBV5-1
CASRRTGSDYGYTF
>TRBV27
CASSLFCLEFREYDYSNQPQHF
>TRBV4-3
CASSQAIGYEAKNIQYF
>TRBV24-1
CATRAGTSGRSTGELFF
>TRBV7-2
CASTPREGSYEQYF
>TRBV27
CASSFRTSGNYEQYF
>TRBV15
CATSSGLQRGTLYEQYF
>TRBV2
CASRVERAHNEQFF
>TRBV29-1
CSVTGLLPDTQYF
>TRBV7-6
CASSLGNSRNTEAFF
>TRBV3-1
CASSQGVTSVSYEQYF
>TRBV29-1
CSVERYEETQYF
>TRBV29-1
CSVETRGLGGELFF
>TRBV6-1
CASSGTASNYGYTF
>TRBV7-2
CASSSWEATEAFF
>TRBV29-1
CSVQAGGTDTQYF
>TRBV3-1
CASSQAGTSGYEQYF
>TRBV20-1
CSARSQGKTEAFF
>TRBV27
CASSPLGGHRGAEQFF
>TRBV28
CASRVGGYEQYF
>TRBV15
CATSDQGDGNEQFF
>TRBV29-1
CSVDPGGDRKLFF
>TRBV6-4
CASSDSLASEKYF
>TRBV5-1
CASRPDPDRSEAFF
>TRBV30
CAWSPRTGAYEQYF
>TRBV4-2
CASSQLGQGSNQPQHF
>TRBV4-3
CASSQEQGTYGYTF
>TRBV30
CAWGDRYEQYF
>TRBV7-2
CASSLVGGGAKNIQYF